This TCR beta chain was profiled in a study of blood T cell repertoires in COVID-19. The CDR3 extends over 15 amino acids. The trim removed 7 bases at V and 4 bases at J, leaving 6 bases unmatched. In germline, CDR1 is MNHEY, CDR2 SVGAGI. The table came from immunoSEQ multiplex PCR; TCRdb's copy has only in-frame clones and leaves some out. The repertoire holds 240,000 or so clones, with roughly 76% as singletons. Sample: peripheral blood. The clonotype comes from a woman older than 75 with COVID-19, enrolled during active disease. This chain links TRBV6-5 with TRBJ1-5, with TRBD1 identical over 11 bases. CDR3 nucleotides: TGTGCCAGCAACCCCGGGACAGGGGGAAATCAGCCCCAGCATTTT. Its translation is CASNPGTGGNQPQHF.